The source of this T cell receptor (beta chain) is a study of T cells after yellow fever vaccination. The study, taken as a whole, reports: The study re-detected most primary-vaccination clones after the booster (roughly 95% CD4, 85% to 90% CD8). Clonotypes shared by both compartments, CD4 and CD8, made up a small share. Abundant bulk-population clonotypes could contaminate the FACS-sorted repertoires.

The authors made TCR cDNA by 5'RACE template switching, adding a universal primer site and UMIs. TCRdb reanalysed the 5' RACE reads using MiXCR and keeps one entry per CDR3 protein. The data contain about 99,000 distinct CDR3 sequences, about 5.8% of them seen just once; the ten biggest clones take up approximately 39%. This clonotype was observed a few times. Its antigen remains unknown. Germline V gene data show CDR1 as MNHEY and CDR2 as SMNVEV (reference sequence). Deletions cut 8 bases from V and 7 bases from J, with 18 bases between. The CDR3 contains 14 residues. The receptor was derived from a man in his late teens or twenties who received the YFV17D yellow fever vaccine. Sequenced material: CD8+ T cells sorted from PBMCs, taken 10 days after the yellow fever booster vaccination. The rearrangement joins TRBV27 to TRBJ1-5; D is uncertain. CDR3 nucleotide sequence: TGTGCCAGCCGTCAGACGGGGTTAGGGCAGCCCCAGCATTTT. Encoded protein: CASRQTGLGQPQHF.